This entry lists 27 T cell receptor beta chains sequenced from one sample in a study of CD8+CD57+ T cells in acquired aplastic anemia. Template material for TCR beta VDJ and CDR3 profiling consisted of genomic DNA. TCRdb passed the reads through MiXCR, listing each CDR3 protein once. Of approximately 190,000 distinct CDR3 sequences listed, 64% were seen once; the top ten hold approximately 44%. Sequences were obtained from sorted CD4+, CD8+, or CD8+CD57+ T cells (not recorded which) from PBMCs. Receptor source: a human donor with severe aplastic anemia or a healthy control (not recorded which).

This clonotype occurred many times. This chain uses TRBV5-1 with TRBJ1-1; D remains ambiguous. V was trimmed by 5 bases and J by 0 bases, leaving 5 bases between them. The CDR3 covers 12 residues. CDR1 SGHRS and CDR2 YFSETQ come from the germline V gene. The CDR3 loop is CASSGVNTEAFF. CDR3 DNA: TGCGCCAGCAGTGGGGTGAACACTGAAGCTTTCTTT.

This rearrangement joins TRBV20-1 to TRBJ1-1; D is possibly TRBD1 (6 bases). Germline V gene sequence: CDR1 DFQATT, CDR2 SNEGSKA (reference sequence). Trimming left V 1 base short and J 4 bases short, with 10 bases between. The CDR3 has 13 residues. CDR3 DNA: TGCAGTGCTAGAGCGGGGGGCGGCACTGAAGCTTTCTTT. Translating it yields CSARAGGGTEAFF.

The genes are TRBV2 and TRBJ1-5; no clear D. The CDR3 is made up of 16 amino acids. From germline, CDR1 is SNHLY and CDR2 FYNNEI. The V and J ends lost 7 bases and 2 bases respectively, with 18 bases between them. CDR3 nucleotides: TGTGCCAGCACCCCAGAAGGGTCGTTGGGCAATCAGCCCCAGCATTTT. As protein: CASTPEGSLGNQPQHF.

The V gene is TRBV20-1, the J gene TRBJ1-3; D is undetermined. This CDR3 spans 15 amino acids. CDR1 and CDR2 from the germline V gene are DFQATT and SNEGSKA (reference sequence). Trimming removed 1 base at V and 4 bases at J, with 14 bases between. DNA of the CDR3: TGCAGTGCTAGAGGGGGAGGCCGATGGGGAAACACCATATATTTT. Protein: CSARGGGRWGNTIYF.

The chain couples TRBV7-8 to TRBJ2-3; 7 nucleotides match TRBD2. This CDR3 is 17 amino acids long. V trimming: 2 bases; J trimming: 5 bases; junction bases outside the gene matches: 13. The germline CDR1 and CDR2 sequences are SGHVS and FQNEAQ. CDR3 nucleotides: TGTGCCAGCAGCTTATCGGGGATTGGCGGGAGAAGAGATACGCAGTATTTT. Residues: CASSLSGIGGRRDTQYF.

J is TRBJ2-2 and V is TRBV7-6; no reliable D call. There are 12 residues in the CDR3. Germline V gives CDR1 SGHVS, CDR2 FNYEAQ. V lost 8 bases, J lost 0 bases, and 4 bases lay in between. The CDR3 is CASGTNTGELFF. The CDR3, as DNA: TGTGCCAGCGGTACGAACACCGGGGAGCTGTTTTTT. Variable domain in full (rest from reference TRBV7-6 and TRBJ2-2): GAGVSQSPRYKVTKRGQDVALRCDPISGHVSLYWYRQALGQGPEFLTYFNYEAQQDKSGLPNDRFSAERPEGSISTLTIQRTEQRDSAMYRCASGTNTGELFFGEGSRLTVL.

This clonotype was picked up many times. The chain carries TRBV6-5 and TRBJ1-1; D gene ambiguous. CDR1 is MNHEY, CDR2 SVGAGI, per germline. With 5 bases removed from V and 4 bases from J, the gap between germline ends came to 8 bases. The CDR3 has 12 residues. CDR3 in amino acids: CASSVGSTEAFF. The DNA for the CDR3 is TGTGCCAGCAGTGTAGGGTCCACTGAAGCTTTCTTT.

This clonotype was seen at least ten times. The chain is built from TRBV6-5 and TRBJ2-1; D possibly corresponds to TRBD2 (6 bases). Per germline, CDR1 MNHEY and CDR2 SVGAGI. The CDR3 extends over 15 amino acids. With 6 bases removed from V and 0 bases from J, the gap between germline ends came to 12 bases. CDR3 loop: CASRGLSSSYNEQFF. The CDR3 DNA reads as TGTGCCAGCAGAGGACTATCCAGCTCCTACAATGAGCAGTTCTTC.

This clonotype was recorded many times. The V gene is TRBV19, the J gene TRBJ1-5; D uncertain. With 6 bases removed from V and 4 bases from J, the gap between germline ends came to 10 bases. The CDR3 is made up of 13 amino acids. CDR1 and CDR2 from the germline V gene are LNHDA and SQIVND (reference sequence). The CDR3 loop reads CASSEASNQPQHF. In nucleotides, the CDR3 is TGTGCCAGTAGCGAAGCTTCTAATCAGCCCCAGCATTTT.

V usage is TRBV15 and J usage is TRBJ1-3; no reliable D call. Trimming shortened V by 3 bases and J by 7 bases, and 7 bases separated the two germline ends. This CDR3 spans 12 amino acids. Germline V gives CDR1 LNHNV, CDR2 YYDKDF (reference sequence). The CDR3 sequence: CATSSVGNTIYF. Here the CDR3 DNA reads TGTGCCACCAGCAGCGTTGGCAACACCATATATTTT. Looking up the rest from reference TRBV15 and TRBJ1-3 gives the full variable domain: DAMVIQNPRYQVTQFGKPVTLSCSQTLNHNVMYWYQQKSSQAPKLLFHYYDKDFNNEADTPDNFQSRRPNTSFCFLDIRSPGLGDTAMYLCATSSVGNTIYFGEGSWLTVV.

The J gene is TRBJ1-1, the V gene TRBV20-1; D remains unclear. Germline CDR1 is DFQATT and CDR2 is SNEGSKA (reference sequence). Trimming shortened V by 0 bases and J by 10 bases, and 15 bases separated the two germline ends. This CDR3 spans 13 amino acids. The CDR3 DNA reads as TGCAGTGCTAGAGATCGGCTATCTTGGGTAGCTTTCTTT. This encodes CSARDRLSWVAFF.

This clonotype was seen more than once but under ten times. At one of its ends the junction is not consistent with the germline gene, which may arise from a read error. The V and J genes are TRBV5-6 and TRBJ1-4; 8 nucleotides match TRBD1. CDR3 size: 16 residues. Per germline, CDR1 SGHDT and CDR2 YYEEEE. CDR3 coding DNA: TGTGCCAGCAGCTTGTTGGACAGGGTGGGAGGGGAAAAACTGTCTTTT. Its translation is CASSLLDRVGGEKLSF.

The J gene is TRBJ1-2, the V gene TRBV5-1; D unresolved. The CDR3 contains 14 residues. With 3 bases removed from V and 3 bases from J, the gap between germline ends came to 12 bases. Germline loops: CDR1 SGHRS, CDR2 YFSETQ. The CDR3 spells CASSSLTADYGYTF. Here the CDR3 DNA reads TGCGCCAGCAGCTCATTAACAGCCGACTATGGCTACACCTTC.

The chain recombines TRBV7-8 with TRBJ2-3, with unresolved D. From germline, CDR1 is SGHVS and CDR2 FQNEAQ. With 6 bases removed from V and 0 bases from J, the gap between germline ends came to 10 bases. The CDR3 has 14 amino acids. As DNA, the CDR3 is TGTGCCAGCAGTCCCCGTAGGAGCACAGATACGCAGTATTTT. Residues: CASSPRRSTDTQYF.

The rearrangement uses TRBV20-1 and TRBJ2-7; tentatively, D is TRBD1 (5 bases). From germline, CDR1 is DFQATT and CDR2 SNEGSKA (reference sequence). Trimming took 2 bases from V and 4 from J, leaving 9 bases between them. The CDR3 has 12 amino acids. The CDR3 reads CSARWTPYEQYF. The CDR3 bases are TGCAGTGCTAGATGGACACCATACGAGCAGTACTTC.

This clonotype has only one observation. The chain couples TRBV20-1 to TRBJ2-5; a weak D match, TRBD2 (5 bases). The CDR3 has 12 amino acids. Germline CDR1 DFQATT, CDR2 SNEGSKA (reference sequence). V lost 2 bases, J lost 4 bases, and 8 bases lay in between. In DNA, the CDR3 is TGCAGTGCTAGAATGCTAGCAGAGACCCAGTACTTC. Translated: CSARMLAETQYF.

This chain uses TRBV7-9 with TRBJ1-4; D possibly corresponds to TRBD1 (6 bases). CDR1 and CDR2 (germline): SEHNR, FQNEAQ (reference sequence). V was clipped by 8 bases and J by 8 bases, with 33 bases between them. This CDR3 comprises 19 residues. The CDR3 spells CASVEGRDNHRRGNEKLFF. Here the CDR3 DNA reads TGTGCCAGCGTAGAGGGGCGGGACAATCACCGCCGGGGGAACGAAAAACTGTTTTTT.

The chain uses TRBV6-1 and TRBJ1-2; no definite D call. Germline lookup yields CDR1 MNHNS and CDR2 SASEGT. This CDR3 has 14 amino acids. Trimming took 6 bases from V and 1 from J, leaving 12 bases between them. CDR3: CASSHSTDNYGYTF. The DNA for the CDR3 is TGTGCCAGCAGCCACAGCACCGATAACTATGGCTACACCTTC.

Points on this clonotype: A single base separates this from a much larger clone, so it may be a read error. The chain combines TRBV7-3 with TRBJ2-2; D unclear. The CDR3 sequence is 12 residues long. Between the trimmed V and J ends, which lost 3 bases and 7 bases, there was a span of 6 bases. Germline assignment: CDR1 SGHTA and CDR2 FQGTGA. For the CDR3, the DNA is TGTGCCAGCAGCTTTGGGGTCGGGGAGCTGTTTTTT. Its protein product is CASSFGVGELFF.

Only a few counts were recorded for this clonotype. The chain is built from TRBV29-1 and TRBJ1-3; unclear D gene. In germline, CDR1 is SQVTM, CDR2 ANQGSEA. This CDR3 contains 12 residues. The V end was cut by 6 bases, the J end by 0 bases, with 6 bases between. This chain's CDR3 is CSVRVSGNTIYF. The CDR3 region has the DNA TGCAGCGTGAGGGTCTCTGGAAACACCATATATTTT.

This clonotype was seen a handful of times. V and J are TRBV24-1 and TRBJ2-7; D call uncertain. Trimming took off 5 bases at V and 0 bases at J, with 10 bases between the two ends. The CDR3 length is 14 residues. The germline V gene has CDR1 KGHDR and CDR2 SFDVKD. CDR3 bases: TGTGCCACCAGTGCCGCCGGCCTCTCCTACGAGCAGTACTTC. Encoded protein: CATSAAGLSYEQYF.

On this clonotype: Germline is not matched at one junction end, which may reflect a read error. V usage is TRBV29-1 and J usage is TRBJ1-3; D unresolved. The V gene's germline CDR1 is SQVTM and CDR2 ANQGSEA. The CDR3 spans 15 residues. The CDR3 nucleotides read TGCAGCGTTACCCATACGTCAAGCTCTGGAAATACCATATATTTT. Protein: CSVTHTSSSGNTIYF.

The genes are TRBV24-1 and TRBJ2-5; 9 bases are a match to TRBD1. The ends lost 3 bases at V and 4 bases at J; junction bases unmatched: 8. Germline V CDR1 and CDR2: KGHDR, SFDVKD. This CDR3 has 16 amino acids. CDR3 loop: CATSDKPGQGSETQYF. In DNA form, the CDR3 reads TGTGCCACCAGTGATAAGCCGGGACAGGGCTCAGAGACCCAGTACTTC.

The chain couples TRBV28 to TRBJ2-1; a weak D match, TRBD1 (5 bases). Germline CDR1 MDHEN, CDR2 SYDVKM. V shed 3 bases and J shed 7 bases, with 10 bases lying between them. The CDR3 spans 13 residues. Written as DNA, the CDR3 is TGTGCCAGCAGTTTTGACAGACAGAATGAGCAGTTCTTC. This encodes CASSFDRQNEQFF.

V gene TRBV6-5 combines with J gene TRBJ2-7, with 9 bases matching TRBD1. The V gene's germline CDR1 is MNHEY and CDR2 SVGAGI. The CDR3 covers 16 residues. V lost 2 bases to trimming and J lost 1 base; unmatched junction nucleotides: 6. The DNA of the CDR3 is TGTGCCAGCAGTTACAGCATGGGACAGGGTTCCTACGAGCAGTACTTC. This sequence encodes CASSYSMGQGSYEQYF.

The chain recombines TRBV24-1 with TRBJ2-1, with TRBD2 matching over 8 bases. V lost 4 bases and J lost 7; bases outside the gene matches: 14. CDR1 KGHDR and CDR2 SFDVKD come from the germline V gene. CDR3 size: 17 residues. CDR3 DNA: TGTGCCACCAGTGAACACAAAGCGGGAGCACGCTTGAATGAGCAGTTCTTC. Amino acid sequence: CATSEHKAGARLNEQFF.

V is TRBV19 and J is TRBJ2-1, with 13 bases matching TRBD2. V shed 7 bases and J 10 bases; nucleotides not matched to a gene: 7. Per the germline V gene, CDR1 is LNHDA and CDR2 is SQIVND (reference sequence). This CDR3 has 14 amino acids. This CDR3 reads CASTGLAGAQEQFF. CDR3 DNA: TGTGCCAGTACAGGACTAGCGGGAGCCCAAGAGCAGTTCTTC.